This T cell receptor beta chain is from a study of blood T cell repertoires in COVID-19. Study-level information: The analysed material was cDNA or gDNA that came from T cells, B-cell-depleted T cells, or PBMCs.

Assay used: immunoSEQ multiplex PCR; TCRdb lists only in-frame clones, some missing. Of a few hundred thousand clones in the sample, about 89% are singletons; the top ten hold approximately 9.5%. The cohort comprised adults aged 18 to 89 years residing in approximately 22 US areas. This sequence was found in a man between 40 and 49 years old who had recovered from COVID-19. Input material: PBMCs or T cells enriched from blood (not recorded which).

The DNA for the CDR3 is TGTGCCAGCAGCCGCGATAGCAATCAGCCCCAGCATTTT. It specifies CASSRDSNQPQHF. The chain is built from TRBV14 and TRBJ1-5; the D is unclear. The CDR3 contains 13 residues. The ends were cut back, 4 bases at V and 0 bases at J, with 4 bases in the middle. Germline CDR1 is SGHDN and CDR2 is FVKESK.